These 22 T cell receptor beta chains were sequenced from one sample in a study of T cells in Graves' hyperthyroidism and ophthalmopathy. Authors of the study amplified TCR beta CDR3 regions from RNA transcripts. HTBI primers drove first-round RT-PCR of the TCR CDR3. TCRdb ran MiXCR on the multiplex PCR reads and lists one entry per CDR3 protein. The repertoire holds about 320,000 distinct CDR3 sequences, with 16% as singletons. Material: blood. All receptors derive from a man aged 25 to 45 with Graves' hyperthyroidism.

This chain connects TRBV27 to TRBJ2-1; D gene ambiguous. CDR3 length: 12 residues. Germline V lookup: CDR1 MNHEY, CDR2 SMNVEV (reference sequence). The germline V and J ends were trimmed by 3 bases and 6 bases, with 6 bases remaining between them. In DNA, the CDR3 is TGTGCCAGCAGTTTTGATGGCAATGAGCAGTTCTTC. It specifies CASSFDGNEQFF.

This clonotype was detected many times. The chain joins TRBV11-2 to TRBJ2-7; 8 bases line up with TRBD2. Germline V gene data show CDR1 as SGHAT and CDR2 as FQNNGV. The V gene end was trimmed by 3 bases and the J gene end by 3 bases; junction bases not matched to a gene: 7. The length of the CDR3 is 15 residues. This chain's CDR3 is CASSLGTGGLYEQYF. The DNA of the CDR3 is TGTGCCAGCAGCTTGGGGACGGGAGGGCTCTACGAGCAGTACTTC.

This clonotype was detected ten times or more. The rearrangement joins TRBV4-2 to TRBJ2-7; 9 nucleotides match TRBD2. CDR1 is LGHNA and CDR2 is YNFKEQ in the germline V gene. Trimming removed 0 bases from V and 6 bases from J; junction bases left unmatched: 6. The CDR3 has 15 amino acids. CDR3 loop: CASSQEASSGSEQYF. Written as DNA, the CDR3 is TGTGCCAGCAGCCAAGAGGCGAGTAGCGGGAGCGAGCAGTACTTC.

At least ten counts were recorded for this clonotype. The genes are TRBV9 and TRBJ2-1, with a possible D match to TRBD2 (5 bases). Germline lookup yields CDR1 SGDLS and CDR2 YYNGEE. The CDR3 spans 15 residues. V lost 0 bases and J 7 bases, leaving 14 bases between the germline ends. CDR3 region: CASSVGPGSPNEQFF. In nucleotides, the CDR3 is TGTGCCAGCAGCGTAGGGCCGGGGAGTCCGAATGAGCAGTTCTTC. The complete variable domain, with remaining parts taken from reference TRBV9 and TRBJ2-1, reads DSGVTQTPKHLITATGQRVTLRCSPRSGDLSVYWYQQSLDQGLQFLIQYYNGEERAKGNILERFSAQQFPDLHSELNLSSLELGDSALYFCASSVGPGSPNEQFFGPGTRLTVL.

This clonotype was detected many times. One junction end disagrees with the germline gene, perhaps due to a read error. The chain carries TRBV5-1 and TRBJ2-7; D gene ambiguous. This CDR3 spans 11 amino acids. CDR1 is SGHRS and CDR2 is YFSETQ in the germline V gene. Here the CDR3 reads CASSEGNEQYF. CDR3 nucleotides: TGTGCCAGCAGTGAAGGTAACGAGCAGTACTTC.

This clonotype was seen at least ten times. The gene calls are TRBV30 and TRBJ1-2, with unresolved D. Trimming cost V 0 bases and J 3 bases, with 8 bases left between them. Germline-derived CDR1 and CDR2 are GTSNPN and SVGIG (reference sequence). The CDR3 covers 13 residues. The CDR3, as DNA: TGTGCCTGGAGTGTAACAGCCTACTATGGCTACACCTTC. It encodes CAWSVTAYYGYTF.

This clonotype was detected ten times or more. V and J are TRBV7-8 and TRBJ2-1; the D is unclear. Trimming removed 1 base from V and 2 bases from J, with 9 bases in between. The germline V gene encodes CDR1 SGHVS and CDR2 FQNEAQ. The CDR3 runs to 15 residues. The CDR3 loop is CASSLGSATYNEQFF. In nucleotides, the CDR3 is TGTGCCAGCAGCTTAGGTTCCGCAACCTACAATGAGCAGTTCTTC.

Note on this clonotype: A much larger clonotype is one base distant, so this may be a read error. This chain joins TRBV6-1 and TRBJ2-7; 10 bases line up with TRBD1. Germline CDR1 reads MNHNS; CDR2 reads SASEGT. The CDR3 covers 13 residues. Unmatched junction bases numbered 7, after V lost 8 bases and J lost 6 bases. The CDR3 DNA reads as TGTGCCAGCGGTGGGACAGGGGTCGGCGAGCAGTACGTC. Protein: CASGGTGVGEQYV.

This clonotype was seen at least ten times. CDR3 DNA: TGTGCCAGCAGCCTATCGACCACGCCGGGGGAGCAGTACTTC. As protein: CASSLSTTPGEQYF. The chain employs TRBV11-2 and TRBJ2-7, with a weak D call TRBD2 (5 bases). CDR1 is SGHAT, CDR2 FQNNGV, per germline. The CDR3 covers 14 residues. The germline V and J ends were trimmed by 5 bases and 7 bases, with 18 bases remaining between them. Full variable domain (rest looked up from reference TRBV11-2 and TRBJ2-7): EAGVAQSPRYKIIEKRQSVAFWCNPISGHATLYWYQQILGQGPKLLIQFQNNGVVDDSQLPKDRFSAERLKGVDSTLKIQPAKLEDSAVYLCASSLSTTPGEQYFGPGTRLTVT.

The V gene is TRBV4-2, the J gene TRBJ2-7; TRBD2 matches at 8 bases. V shed 2 bases, J shed 2 bases, and the junction held 5 bases outside the gene matches. The CDR3 totals 15 residues. In germline, CDR1 is LGHNA, CDR2 YNFKEQ. CDR3 bases: TGTGCCAGCAGCCAATTACTAGCGGCTACCTACGAGCAGTACTTC. Residues: CASSQLLAATYEQYF.

V gene TRBV5-6 combines with J gene TRBJ2-6; TRBD2 matches 9 bases. Germline loops: CDR1 SGHDT, CDR2 YYEEEE. The CDR3 is 19 amino acids. Trimming took 5 bases from V and 1 from J; bases not matched to a gene: 13. CDR3 nucleotide sequence: TGTGCCAGCAGGGGACATACCCTTAGCGGGAGTTCTGGGGCCAACGTCCTGACTTTC. This encodes CASRGHTLSGSSGANVLTF.

This clonotype was detected a few times. The rearrangement joins TRBV28 to TRBJ2-5, with TRBD1 as a possible D gene (5 bases). The CDR3 is made up of 17 amino acids. Deletions cut 5 bases from V and 0 bases from J, with 19 bases between. Per germline, CDR1 MDHEN and CDR2 SYDVKM. The DNA of the CDR3 is TGTGCCAGCAGTACCCTGACAGACAGAAAGTACCAAGAGACCCAGTACTTC. Encoded protein: CASSTLTDRKYQETQYF.

This clonotype was seen ten or more times. The chain carries TRBV19 and TRBJ2-7; D ambiguous. The length of the CDR3 is 15 residues. Germline CDR1 reads LNHDA; CDR2 reads SQIVND (reference sequence). The germline V and J ends were trimmed by 3 bases and 1 base, with 13 bases remaining between them. DNA of the CDR3: TGTGCCAGTAGTATCGTGGACCACCCTTCCTACGAGCAGTACTTC. As protein: CASSIVDHPSYEQYF.

At least ten counts were recorded for this clonotype. The chain has TRBV6-1 and TRBJ2-6; no reliable D call. V was clipped by 1 base and J by 1 base, with 2 bases between them. CDR1 is MNHNS and CDR2 is SASEGT in the germline V gene. The length of the CDR3 is 14 residues. The CDR3 spells CASSEGSGANVLTF. CDR3 nucleotides: TGTGCCAGCAGTGAAGGGTCTGGGGCCAACGTCCTGACTTTC.

The V gene is TRBV24-1, the J gene TRBJ2-1; 12 bases agree with TRBD2. CDR1 is KGHDR, CDR2 SFDVKD, per germline. This CDR3 comprises 16 residues. J gave up 7 bases and V 3 bases, and 6 bases lay outside the gene matches. CDR3 DNA sequence: TGTGCCACCAGTGATCCGACTAGCGGGAGTAGTAATGAGCAGTTCTTC. It is translated as CATSDPTSGSSNEQFF.

This clonotype has ten or more counts. The chain carries TRBV3-1 and TRBJ2-5; unclear D gene. The germline gives CDR1 LGHDT, CDR2 YNNKEL (reference sequence). Trimming left V 1 base short and J 1 base short, with 10 bases between. CDR3 length: 15 residues. CDR3 nucleotide sequence: TGTGCCAGCAGCCAAGTGATCGATTCCCAAGAGACCCAGTACTTC. It specifies CASSQVIDSQETQYF.

This clonotype was observed many times. The V call is TRBV12-3 or TRBV12-4, the J call TRBJ2-3; 7 bases fit TRBD2. This CDR3 spans 16 amino acids. J lost 0 bases, V lost 5 bases, and 8 bases had no gene match. DNA of the CDR3: TGTGCCAGCAGTGCGGGACTACCAACTAGCACAGATACGCAGTATTTT. This gives the protein CASSAGLPTSTDTQYF.

To note about this clonotype: This sequence may be a read error, since a much larger clone differs from it by one base. The chain links TRBV12-3 or TRBV12-4 to TRBJ1-4; 8 nucleotides align to TRBD1. Germline trimming cut 1 base from V and 8 bases from J; bases unmatched to any gene: 3. CDR3 length: 14 amino acids. CDR3 loop: CASSLGTGREKLFF. The CDR3 nucleotides are TGTGCCAGCAGTTTAGGGACAGGGAGAGAAAAACTGTTTTTT.

The rearrangement links TRBV5-1 to TRBJ2-7; 7 positions agree with TRBD2. CDR1 and CDR2 from the germline V gene are SGHRS and YFSETQ. The V gene end was trimmed by 1 base and the J gene end by 6 bases; junction bases not matched to a gene: 10. The CDR3 consists of 15 residues. CDR3 sequence reads: CASSLSAGNFGEQYF. In nucleotides, the CDR3 is TGCGCCAGCAGCTTGTCAGCGGGAAATTTTGGCGAGCAGTACTTC.

At least ten counts were recorded for this clonotype. The gene calls are TRBV12-3 or TRBV12-4 and TRBJ1-1, with D perhaps TRBD1 (6 bases). The CDR3 runs 13 residues. Trimming cost V 6 bases and J 7 bases, with 15 bases left between them. This CDR3 is CASSRGGEGEAFF. The CDR3 nucleotides are TGTGCCAGCAGCCGCGGGGGCGAGGGTGAAGCTTTCTTT.

The chain employs TRBV6-2 or TRBV6-3 and TRBJ2-1; 9 bases are shared with TRBD2. Trimming took 0 bases from V and 4 from J; bases not matched to a gene: 4. The germline V gene encodes CDR1 MNHEY and CDR2 SVGEGT. The CDR3 contains 16 residues. CDR3 protein: CASSYSTSGPYNEQFF. The CDR3 region has the DNA TGTGCCAGCAGTTACTCAACTAGCGGGCCTTACAATGAGCAGTTCTTC.

This clonotype has a count of ten or more. This CDR3 is CASRNQGAYEQYF. The CDR3 coding sequence is TGTGCCAGCAGGAACCAGGGGGCCTACGAGCAGTACTTC. The chain combines TRBV6-1 with TRBJ2-7, with TRBD1 matching 7 bases. V lost 6 bases, J lost 2 bases, and 4 bases stayed unmatched. This CDR3 contains 13 residues. Per germline, CDR1 MNHNS and CDR2 SASEGT.